This note documents a single T cell receptor beta chain sequence. The V end lost 6 bases, the J end lost 9 bases, and 21 bases lay between the germline ends. The germline V gene encodes CDR1 MNHEY and CDR2 SVGAGI. The CDR3 has 15 residues. This entry comes from a study of blood T cell repertoires in COVID-19. Overall study: Samples of COVID-19 (acute and convalescent) were obtained from the United States, Italy and Spain. The cDNA or gDNA used as material had been derived from T cells, B-cell-depleted T cells, or PBMCs.

In the source study's methods: Amplifying reference gene primers gave estimates of nucleated cell counts. Using immunoSEQ multiplex PCR, the repertoire was profiled, and TCRdb retains in-frame clones only, with some absent. V and J calls plus clone size are reproduced from that table; the DNA served to infer D and trimming. The sample holds 39,000 or so clones, about four fifths seen once. The TCR sequence derives from an elderly woman with active or convalescent COVID-19. The material sequenced was peripheral blood. This chain joins TRBV6-5 and TRBJ1-5, with no clear D. DNA of the CDR3: TGTGCCAGCAGCGAGGGTCACGGCCCGCCGATGCCCCAGCATTTT. Residues: CASSEGHGPPMPQHF.